This TCR beta chain is drawn from a study of immune heterogeneity within non-small cell lung tumors. This clonotype has only a few counts. Template came from bulk tumor genomic DNA, at approximately 600 ng per sample. Surgeons took several biopsies per primary tumor, spaced far apart, during surgery. Samples came from untreated patients having curative surgery for newly diagnosed non-small cell lung cancer. The CDR3 loop spans 11 amino acids. Looked up from germline, CDR1 is SGDLS and CDR2 is YYNGEE. The ends were cut back, 5 bases at V and 4 bases at J, with 6 bases in the middle. The TCR beta CDR3 region was amplified by multiplex PCR employing 32 V and 13 J primers. TCRdb independently ran MiXCR on the multiplex PCR reads; one entry per CDR3 protein. This sample yields about 1,900 distinct CDR3 sequences, of which around 50% are seen a single time; roughly 12% belongs to the top ten.

This rearrangement joins TRBV9 to TRBJ2-5, with D hard to call. The source is a man in his sixties or seventies with non-small cell lung cancer. Sequencing was performed on lung tumor tissue. CDR3 DNA: TGTGCCAGCAGTCGAGGAGAGACCCAGTACTTC. Translation gives CASSRGETQYF.